The sequence of this T cell receptor beta chain was determined in a study of T cells after yellow fever vaccination. Study-wide context: Some fractions had low cell numbers, and these were prepared with SMART-Seq v4 Ultra Low Input.

This CDR3 region has 14 residues. Trimming took off 5 bases at V and 0 bases at J, with 9 bases between the two ends. CDR1 and CDR2 (germline): LNHNV, YYDKDF (reference sequence). This clonotype appeared a few times. TCRdb reprocessed the 5' RACE reads with MiXCR, giving one entry per CDR3 protein. The table shows some 350,000 distinct CDR3 sequences, with about 6.2% occurring only once. The gene calls are TRBV15 and TRBJ2-3; no definite D call. The source material was PBMCs, sampled 5 days after the yellow fever booster vaccination. This TCR was recovered from a man aged 25 to 40 who received the YFV17D yellow fever vaccine. DNA of the CDR3: TGTGCCACCAGCGTACTACAAAGCACAGATACGCAGTATTTT. Residues: CATSVLQSTDTQYF.